This TCR beta chain was sequenced in a study of PD-1 blockade in classical Hodgkin lymphoma. Assay: immunoSEQ multiplex PCR; the TCRdb copy retains only in-frame clones and omits some. Altogether 96,000 or so clones are present, about 93% being singletons, with the ten largest covering less than 2%. The CDR3 is 20 amino acids. Trimming took 3 bases from V and 0 from J, leaving 23 bases between them. Germline V gene sequence: CDR1 SNHLY, CDR2 FYNNEI. Stated time point: cycle 4 day 1 (C4D1), after 6 weeks of nivolumab. Exposure to brentuximab vedotin varied, and each patient had relapsed following autologous stem cell transplantation.

Sequencing used peripheral blood mononuclear cells (PBMCs), obtained before the fourth cycle of nivolumab. The chain employs TRBV2 and TRBJ2-2; D gene uncertain. This clonotype was obtained from a human donor with classical Hodgkin lymphoma. The CDR3 region is CASSEEIWAWTGANTGELFF. The CDR3 DNA is TGTGCCAGCAGTGAGGAGATATGGGCTTGGACGGGTGCGAACACCGGGGAGCTGTTTTTT.